The TCR beta chain under discussion was sequenced for a study of blood T cells in healthy people across ages. In its sample, this clonotype was seen many times. This CDR3 spans 16 amino acids. Germline V gene data show CDR1 as MGHDK and CDR2 as SYGVNS. Trimming stripped 4 bases from V and 3 bases from J, with 17 bases between. Alongside a J-beta primer mix, a sample-barcoded 5' primer served in a second PCR lasting roughly 6 to 11 cycles. Via MiXCR, TCRdb re-called the 5' RACE reads, giving one row per CDR3 protein. The sample shows hundreds of thousands of distinct CDR3 sequences, 25% to 35% of them seen only once.

The sample comprised blood. This clonotype was obtained from a woman older than 75 in good health. This chain joins TRBV25-1 and TRBJ2-3; D unclear. The DNA of the CDR3 is TGTGCCAGCAGTGCCTCTAGGCCAGCTGGAACAGATACGCAGTATTTT. Amino acid sequence: CASSASRPAGTDTQYF.